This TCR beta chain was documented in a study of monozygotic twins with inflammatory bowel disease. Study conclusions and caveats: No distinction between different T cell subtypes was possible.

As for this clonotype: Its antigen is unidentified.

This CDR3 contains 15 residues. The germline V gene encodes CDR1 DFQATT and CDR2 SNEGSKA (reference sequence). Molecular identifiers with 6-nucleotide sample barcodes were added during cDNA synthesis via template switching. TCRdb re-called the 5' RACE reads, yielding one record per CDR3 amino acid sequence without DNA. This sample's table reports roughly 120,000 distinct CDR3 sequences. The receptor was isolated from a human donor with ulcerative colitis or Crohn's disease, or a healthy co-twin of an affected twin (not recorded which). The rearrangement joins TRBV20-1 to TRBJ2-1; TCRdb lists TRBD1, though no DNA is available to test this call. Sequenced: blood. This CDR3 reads CSALIARDPYNEQFF.